The clone carrying this TCR beta chain was seen ten or more times. Its specificity is not known. The data originate from a study of regulatory T cells in long-lasting Graves disease. Notes on the study in general: Peripheral blood alone, not thyroid tissue, underwent study. Repertoires from persistent disease leaned toward TRBV28, TRBJ1-2 and TRBJ2-5.

Germline V gene lookup returns CDR1 LGHNT and CDR2 FRNRAP. Losses at the gene ends were 0 bases for V and 6 bases for J; bases not matched to a gene: 7. The CDR3 is 15 amino acids. Construction of TCR beta libraries relied on iRepertoire HTBI primers and on Arm-PCR targeting CDR3 regions. TCRdb passed the multiplex PCR reads through MiXCR, listing each CDR3 protein once. Seen here are approximately 230,000 distinct CDR3 sequences, around 19% observed once, and the top ten hold approximately 20%. The time point was: newly diagnosed GD, antithyroid drugs for less than 3 months. PBMC-derived RNA was used for the TCR library. Around 9 milliliters of peripheral blood went into EDTA tubes.

The source was peripheral blood mononuclear cells (PBMCs), collected at new diagnosis, from a patient treated with antithyroid drugs. The receptor comes from a female donor with Graves disease. This chain uses TRBV12-5 with TRBJ2-7; TRBD2 matches 8 bases. This chain's CDR3 is CASGLVRGGVVEQYF. The DNA of the CDR3 is TGTGCTAGTGGTTTGGTACGGGGGGGAGTGGTCGAGCAGTACTTC. The whole variable domain, remainder taken from reference TRBV12-5 and TRBJ2-7, is DARVTQTPRHKVTEMGQEVTMRCQPILGHNTVFWYRQTMMQGLELLAYFRNRAPLDDSGMPKDRFSAEMPDATLATLKIQPSEPRDSAVYFCASGLVRGGVVEQYFGPGTRLTVT.